The following is a T cell receptor beta chain sequence with its context. Its matching antigen is unknown. The source of the sample is a study of T cell responses to AZD1222 COVID-19 vaccine. Clones were sequenced by immunoSEQ multiplex PCR, and TCRdb holds only the in-frame ones, with some missing. The sample comprises about 94,000 clones, around nine tenths of which are singletons, and over 10% rests with the top ten. Germline lookup yields CDR1 ENHRY and CDR2 SYGVKD. Trimming removed 4 bases from V and 4 bases from J; junction bases left unmatched: 5. The CDR3 totals 14 residues. General study findings and limits: Compared with day 0, the breadth and depth of the Spike-specific TCR repertoire rose significantly after two doses of AZD1222.

The receptor's source is an adult who received the AZD1222 COVID-19 vaccine. The sample here was peripheral blood, taken 28 days after the second AZD1222 dose. The chain couples TRBV10-3 to TRBJ1-2, with 8 bases lining up with TRBD1. The CDR3 reads CAISGTGLAYGYTF. The CDR3 coding sequence is TGTGCCATCAGTGGGACAGGGCTCGCCTATGGCTACACCTTC.